What follows is one T cell receptor beta chain and its context. Its antigen is undetermined. This sample stems from a study of response to subunit inactivated influenza vaccine. General study results and limits: Authors suggested that a seasonal influenza vaccination recruits few new T cells each time.

TCRdb re-called the RT-PCR reads through MiXCR, storing one row per CDR3 protein. The data hold roughly 150,000 distinct CDR3 sequences, with approximately 10% observed a single time. V lost 3 bases and J lost 5; bases outside the gene matches: 7. From germline, CDR1 is SGHRS and CDR2 YFSETQ. CDR3 length: 15 amino acids. This TCR was sampled from a man in his forties or fifties who received an inactivated influenza vaccine. Sample: non-naive T cells sorted from PBMCs, taken more than 35 days after vaccination. The V gene is TRBV5-1, the J gene TRBJ2-3, with 9 bases that match TRBD1. CDR3 sequence (DNA): TGCGCCAGCAGCTATCGGACAGGGGAGGTAGATACGCAGTATTTT. Residues: CASSYRTGEVDTQYF.